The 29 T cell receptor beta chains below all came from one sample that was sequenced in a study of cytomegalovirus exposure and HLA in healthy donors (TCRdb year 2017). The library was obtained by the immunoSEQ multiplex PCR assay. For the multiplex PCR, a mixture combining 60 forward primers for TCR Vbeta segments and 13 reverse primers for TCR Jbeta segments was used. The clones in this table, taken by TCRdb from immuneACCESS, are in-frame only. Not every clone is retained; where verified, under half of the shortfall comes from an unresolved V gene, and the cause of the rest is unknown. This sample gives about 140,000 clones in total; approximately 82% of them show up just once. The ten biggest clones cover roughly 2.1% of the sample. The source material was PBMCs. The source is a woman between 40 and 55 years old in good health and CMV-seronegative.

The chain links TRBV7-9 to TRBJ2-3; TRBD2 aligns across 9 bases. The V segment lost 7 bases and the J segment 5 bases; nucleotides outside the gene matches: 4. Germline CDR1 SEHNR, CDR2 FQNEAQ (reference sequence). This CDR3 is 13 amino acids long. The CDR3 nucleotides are TGTGCCAGCACCATAGCGGGAGTAGATACGCAGTATTTT. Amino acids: CASTIAGVDTQYF.

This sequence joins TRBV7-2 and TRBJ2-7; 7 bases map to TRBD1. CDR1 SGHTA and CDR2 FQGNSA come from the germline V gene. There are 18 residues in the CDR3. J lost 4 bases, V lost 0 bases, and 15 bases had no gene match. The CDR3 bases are TGTGCCAGCAGCTTAGCCCTTGGGGGACAGCGGAGAACTTACGAGCAGTACTTC. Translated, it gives CASSLALGGQRRTYEQYF.

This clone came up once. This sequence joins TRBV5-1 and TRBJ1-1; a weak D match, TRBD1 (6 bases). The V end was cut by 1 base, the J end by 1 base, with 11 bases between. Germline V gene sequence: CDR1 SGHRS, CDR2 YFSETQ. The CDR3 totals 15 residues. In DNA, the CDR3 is TGCGCCAGCAGCTTGTCGACAGGTAGGAACACTGAAGCTTTCTTT. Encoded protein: CASSLSTGRNTEAFF.

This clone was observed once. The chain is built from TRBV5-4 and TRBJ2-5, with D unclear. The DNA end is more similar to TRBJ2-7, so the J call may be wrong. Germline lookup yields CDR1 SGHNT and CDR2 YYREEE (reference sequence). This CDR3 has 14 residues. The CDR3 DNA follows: TGTGCCAGCAGCTTGGGAACCCGTTCCTACGAGCAGTACTTC. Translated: CASSLGTRSYEQYF.

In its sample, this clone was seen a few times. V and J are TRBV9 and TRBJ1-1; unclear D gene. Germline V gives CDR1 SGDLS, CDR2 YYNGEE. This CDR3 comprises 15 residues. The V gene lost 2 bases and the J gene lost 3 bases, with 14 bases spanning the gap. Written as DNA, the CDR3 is TGTGCCAGCAGCGTCCACGCCTTAACAGACACTGAAGCTTTCTTT. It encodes CASSVHALTDTEAFF.

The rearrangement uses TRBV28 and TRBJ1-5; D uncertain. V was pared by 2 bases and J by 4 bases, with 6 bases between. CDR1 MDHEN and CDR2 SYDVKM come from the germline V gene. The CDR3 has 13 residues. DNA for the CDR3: TGTGCCAGCAGTTTACAGGCGAATCAGCCCCAGCATTTT. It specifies CASSLQANQPQHF.

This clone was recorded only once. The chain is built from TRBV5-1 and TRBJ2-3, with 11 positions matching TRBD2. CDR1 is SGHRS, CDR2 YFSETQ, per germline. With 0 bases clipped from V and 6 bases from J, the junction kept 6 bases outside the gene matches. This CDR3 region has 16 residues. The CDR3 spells CASSLALAGGRDTQYF. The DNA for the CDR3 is TGCGCCAGCAGCTTGGCCCTAGCGGGAGGCAGGGATACGCAGTATTTT. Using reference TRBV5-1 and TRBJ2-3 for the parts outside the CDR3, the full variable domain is KAGVTQTPRYLIKTRGQQVTLSCSPISGHRSVSWYQQTPGQGLQFLFEYFSETQRNKGNFPGRFSGRQFSNSRSEMNVSTLELGDSALYLCASSLALAGGRDTQYFGPGTRLTVL.

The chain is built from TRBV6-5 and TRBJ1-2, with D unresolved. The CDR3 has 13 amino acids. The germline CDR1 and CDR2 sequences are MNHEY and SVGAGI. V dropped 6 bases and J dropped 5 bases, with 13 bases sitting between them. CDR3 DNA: TGTGCCAGCAGACGGGAAGGACCGTATGGCTACACCTTC. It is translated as CASRREGPYGYTF.

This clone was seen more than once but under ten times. The CDR3 sequence: CASRGGLIGYEQYF. The CDR3 coding sequence is TGTGCCAGCAGGGGCGGGCTTATCGGCTACGAGCAGTACTTC. V and J are TRBV6-1 and TRBJ2-7; D possibly corresponds to TRBD2 (5 bases). Trimming shortened V by 6 bases and J by 3 bases, and 15 bases separated the two germline ends. The CDR3 contains 14 residues. The germline CDR1 and CDR2 sequences are MNHNS and SASEGT.

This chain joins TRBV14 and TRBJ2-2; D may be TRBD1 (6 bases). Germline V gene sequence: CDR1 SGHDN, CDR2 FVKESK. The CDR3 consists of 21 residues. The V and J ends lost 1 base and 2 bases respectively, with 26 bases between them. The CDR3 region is CASSQAPPYSGAGGNTGELFF. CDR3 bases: TGTGCCAGCAGCCAAGCCCCCCCTTATTCAGGGGCTGGGGGCAACACCGGGGAGCTGTTTTTT.

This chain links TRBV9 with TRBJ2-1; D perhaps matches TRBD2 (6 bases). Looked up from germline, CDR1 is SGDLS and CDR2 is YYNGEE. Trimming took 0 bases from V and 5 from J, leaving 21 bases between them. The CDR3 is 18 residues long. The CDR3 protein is CASSVAVGGIAAHNEQFF. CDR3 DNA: TGTGCCAGCAGCGTAGCGGTTGGAGGGATAGCGGCCCACAATGAGCAGTTCTTC.

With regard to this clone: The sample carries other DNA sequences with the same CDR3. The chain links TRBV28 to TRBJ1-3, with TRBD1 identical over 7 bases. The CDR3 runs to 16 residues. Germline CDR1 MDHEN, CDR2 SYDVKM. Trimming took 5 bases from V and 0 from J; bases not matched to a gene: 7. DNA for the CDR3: TGTGCCAGCAGTAGTCCGGGACAGCGCTCTGGAAACACCATATATTTT. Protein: CASSSPGQRSGNTIYF.

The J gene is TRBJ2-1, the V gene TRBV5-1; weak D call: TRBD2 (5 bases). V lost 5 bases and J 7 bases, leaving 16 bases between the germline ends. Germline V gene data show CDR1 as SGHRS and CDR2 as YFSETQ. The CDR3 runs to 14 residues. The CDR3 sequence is CASRQTSPGNEQFF. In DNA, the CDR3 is TGCGCCAGCAGACAAACTAGTCCCGGGAATGAGCAGTTCTTC.

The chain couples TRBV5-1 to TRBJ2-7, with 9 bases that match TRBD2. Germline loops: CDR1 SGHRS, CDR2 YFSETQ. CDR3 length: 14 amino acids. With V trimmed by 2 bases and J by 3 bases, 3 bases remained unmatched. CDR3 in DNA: TGCGCCAGCAGCTTAGCGGGAGGTGTCTACGAGCAGTACTTC. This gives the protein CASSLAGGVYEQYF.

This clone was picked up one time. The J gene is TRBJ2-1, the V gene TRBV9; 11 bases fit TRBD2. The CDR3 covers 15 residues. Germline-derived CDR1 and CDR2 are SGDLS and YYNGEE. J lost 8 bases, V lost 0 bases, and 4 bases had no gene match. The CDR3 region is CASSVVSGRAHEQFF. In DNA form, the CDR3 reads TGTGCCAGCAGCGTAGTTAGCGGGAGGGCCCATGAGCAGTTCTTC.

CDR3 amino acids: CASSYSLAGLGETQYF. CDR3 sequence (DNA): TGTGCCAGCAGTTACTCCTTAGCGGGATTGGGGGAGACCCAGTACTTC. The rearrangement links TRBV6-6 to TRBJ2-5; TRBD2 matches 8 bases. The CDR3 is 16 amino acids. V dropped 0 bases and J dropped 5; count of bases not matched to a gene: 8. Germline loops: CDR1 MNHNY, CDR2 SVGAGI (reference sequence).

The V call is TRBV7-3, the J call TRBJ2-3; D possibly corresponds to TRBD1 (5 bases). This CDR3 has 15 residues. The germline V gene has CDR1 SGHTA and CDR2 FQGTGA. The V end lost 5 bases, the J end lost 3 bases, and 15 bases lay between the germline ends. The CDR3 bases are TGTGCCAGCAGCCTCCAGGGAACCACTACAGATACGCAGTATTTT. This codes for CASSLQGTTTDTQYF.

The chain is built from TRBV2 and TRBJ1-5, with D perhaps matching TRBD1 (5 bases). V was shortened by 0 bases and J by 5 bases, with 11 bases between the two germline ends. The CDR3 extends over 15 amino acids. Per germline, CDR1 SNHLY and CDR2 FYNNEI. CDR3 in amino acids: CASSEAGPADQPQHF. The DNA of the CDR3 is TGTGCCAGCAGTGAAGCGGGGCCGGCGGATCAGCCCCAGCATTTT. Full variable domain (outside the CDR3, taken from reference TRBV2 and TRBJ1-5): EPEVTQTPSHQVTQMGQEVILRCVPISNHLYFYWYRQILGQKVEFLVSFYNNEISEKSEIFDDQFSVERPDGSNFTLKIRSTKLEDSAMYFCASSEAGPADQPQHFGDGTRLSIL.

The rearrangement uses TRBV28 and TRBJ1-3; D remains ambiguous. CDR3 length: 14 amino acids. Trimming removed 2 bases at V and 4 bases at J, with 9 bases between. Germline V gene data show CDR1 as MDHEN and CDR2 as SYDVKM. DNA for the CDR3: TGTGCCAGCAGTTTAATAGAGGGAGGAAACACCATATATTTT. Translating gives CASSLIEGGNTIYF.

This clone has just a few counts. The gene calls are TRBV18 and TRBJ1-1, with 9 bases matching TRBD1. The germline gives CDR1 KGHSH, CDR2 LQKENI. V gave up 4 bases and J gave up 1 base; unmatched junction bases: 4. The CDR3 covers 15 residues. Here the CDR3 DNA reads TGTGCCAGCTCACAACAACAGGGGGCGAACACTGAAGCTTTCTTT. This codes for CASSQQQGANTEAFF.

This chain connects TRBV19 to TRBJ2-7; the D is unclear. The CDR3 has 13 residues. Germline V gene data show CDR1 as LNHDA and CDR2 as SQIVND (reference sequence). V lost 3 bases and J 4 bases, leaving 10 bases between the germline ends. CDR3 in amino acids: CASSIAILYEQYF. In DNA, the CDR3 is TGTGCCAGTAGTATCGCGATCCTTTACGAGCAGTACTTC.

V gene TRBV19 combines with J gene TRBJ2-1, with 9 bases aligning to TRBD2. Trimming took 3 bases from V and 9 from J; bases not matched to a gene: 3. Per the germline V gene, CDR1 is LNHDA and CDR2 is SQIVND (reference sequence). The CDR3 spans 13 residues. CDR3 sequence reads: CASSMGLAGEQFF. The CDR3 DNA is TGTGCCAGTAGTATGGGACTAGCCGGTGAGCAGTTCTTC.

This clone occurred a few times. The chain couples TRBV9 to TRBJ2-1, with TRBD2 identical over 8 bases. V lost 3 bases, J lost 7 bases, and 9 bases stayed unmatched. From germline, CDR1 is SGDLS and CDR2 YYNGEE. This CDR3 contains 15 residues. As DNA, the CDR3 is TGTGCCAGCAGCGCGAGCGGGAGATGGGGGAATGAGCAGTTCTTC. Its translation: CASSASGRWGNEQFF. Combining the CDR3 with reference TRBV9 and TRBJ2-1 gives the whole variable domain DSGVTQTPKHLITATGQRVTLRCSPRSGDLSVYWYQQSLDQGLQFLIQYYNGEERAKGNILERFSAQQFPDLHSELNLSSLELGDSALYFCASSASGRWGNEQFFGPGTRLTVL.

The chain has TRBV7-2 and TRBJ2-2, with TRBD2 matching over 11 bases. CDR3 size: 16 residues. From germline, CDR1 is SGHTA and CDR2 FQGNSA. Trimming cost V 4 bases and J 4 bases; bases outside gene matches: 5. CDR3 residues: CASSWASGRTTGELFF. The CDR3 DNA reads TGTGCCAGCAGCTGGGCTAGCGGGAGGACCACCGGGGAGCTGTTTTTT.

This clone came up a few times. The CDR3 here is CASSEALRLAELQETQYF. For the CDR3, the DNA is TGTGCCAGCAGTGAAGCGCTTCGACTAGCGGAGCTCCAAGAGACCCAGTACTTC. The J gene is TRBJ2-5, the V gene TRBV2, with 9 bases lining up with TRBD2. V was clipped by 0 bases and J by 1 base; unmatched bases: 9. CDR3 length: 18 residues. From germline, CDR1 is SNHLY and CDR2 FYNNEI.

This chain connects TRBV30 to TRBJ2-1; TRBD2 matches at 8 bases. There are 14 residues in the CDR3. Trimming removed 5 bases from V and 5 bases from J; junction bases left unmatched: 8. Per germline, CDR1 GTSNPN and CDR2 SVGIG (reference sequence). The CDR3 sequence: CAWGSGINHNEQFF. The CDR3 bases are TGTGCCTGGGGTAGCGGGATCAACCACAATGAGCAGTTCTTC.

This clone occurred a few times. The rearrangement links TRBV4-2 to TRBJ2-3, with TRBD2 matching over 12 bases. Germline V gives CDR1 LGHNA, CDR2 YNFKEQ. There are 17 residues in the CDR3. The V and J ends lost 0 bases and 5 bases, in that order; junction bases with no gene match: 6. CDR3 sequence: CASSQDQQGLAGDTQYF. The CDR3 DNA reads TGTGCCAGCAGCCAAGACCAACAGGGACTAGCGGGAGATACGCAGTATTTT.

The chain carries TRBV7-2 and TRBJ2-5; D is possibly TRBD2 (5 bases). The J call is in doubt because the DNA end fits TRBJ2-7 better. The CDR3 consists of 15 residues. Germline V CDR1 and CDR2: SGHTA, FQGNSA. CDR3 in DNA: TGTGCCAGCAGCTTAGGGGTGGGTGAGGGCTACGAGCAGTACTTC. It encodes CASSLGVGEGYEQYF.

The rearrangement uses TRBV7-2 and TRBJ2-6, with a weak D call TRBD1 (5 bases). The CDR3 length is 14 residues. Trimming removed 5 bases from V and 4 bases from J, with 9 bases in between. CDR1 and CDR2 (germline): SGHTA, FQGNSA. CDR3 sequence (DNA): TGTGCCAGCAGCAGGGGTGGCGGGGCCAACGTCCTGACTTTC. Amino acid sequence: CASSRGGGANVLTF. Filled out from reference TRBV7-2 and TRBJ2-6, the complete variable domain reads GAGVSQSPSNKVTEKGKDVELRCDPISGHTALYWYRQSLGQGLEFLIYFQGNSAPDKSGLPSDRFSAERTGGSVSTLTIQRTQQEDSAVYLCASSRGGGANVLTFGAGSRLTVL.